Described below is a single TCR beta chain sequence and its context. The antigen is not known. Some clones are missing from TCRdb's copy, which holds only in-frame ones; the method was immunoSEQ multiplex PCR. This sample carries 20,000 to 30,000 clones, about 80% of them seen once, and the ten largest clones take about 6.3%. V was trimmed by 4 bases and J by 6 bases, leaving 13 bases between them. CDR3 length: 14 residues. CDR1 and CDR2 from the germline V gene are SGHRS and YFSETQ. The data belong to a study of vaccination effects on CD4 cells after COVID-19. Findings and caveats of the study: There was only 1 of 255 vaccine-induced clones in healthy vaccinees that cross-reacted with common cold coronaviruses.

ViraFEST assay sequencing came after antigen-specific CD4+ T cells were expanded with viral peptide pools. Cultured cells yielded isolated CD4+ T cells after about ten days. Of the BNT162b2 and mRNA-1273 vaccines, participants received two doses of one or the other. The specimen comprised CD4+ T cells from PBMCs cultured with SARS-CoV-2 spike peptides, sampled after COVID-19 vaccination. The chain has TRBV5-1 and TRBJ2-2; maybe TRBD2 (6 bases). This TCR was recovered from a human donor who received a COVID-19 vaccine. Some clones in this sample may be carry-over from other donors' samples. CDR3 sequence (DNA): TGCGCCAGCAGCCCGCAAGGCGGGGCCGGGGAGCTGTTTTTT. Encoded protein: CASSPQGGAGELFF.